This T cell receptor (beta chain) was documented in a study of blood T cell repertoires in COVID-19 (dated by TCRdb to 2020 to 2022). About the study as a whole: Samples covering the acute and convalescent phases of COVID-19 were provided by collaborators in the United States, Italy and Spain. The material from the prospective study consisted of cDNA or gDNA derived from T cells, B-cell-depleted T cells, or PBMCs. Subjects who had been exposed to COVID-19, were actively infected with it, or had recovered from it provided the deeply sampled blood TCRbeta repertoires that made up the dataset. The repertoires were released in a freely available public database intended as a resource for research on the immune response to SARS-CoV-2. Samples came from the ongoing ImmuneRACE study (first 160 participants) plus 1,254 subjects from 6 global collaborators. The sample metadata nearly always contained a de-identified subject ID, COVID-19 status, age in years and sex. Where available, HLA class I and class II types were obtained from metadata supplied by the sample provider rather than from assay-based typing. Summary of the overall study and its limitations: How much clinical and demographic metadata was included differed by source and by participant, and the metadata was provided uncurated.

TCRbeta CDR3 regions were amplified from genomic DNA by means of the immunoSEQ Assay, a bias-controlled multiplex PCR. On the study's bioinformatics: The number of nucleated cells in each sample was estimated by amplification of reference gene primers within the assay. To quantify the absolute abundance of each unique TCRbeta CDR3 rearrangement, sequence reads were collapsed and filtered. For each sample, productive Simpson clonality was calculated by taking the square root of Simpson's diversity index across productive rearrangements. TCRdb's version of the immuneACCESS table is confined to in-frame rearrangements and falls short of the full clone set. An unresolved V gene accounts for under half of the shortfall where checked; the remainder is of unknown origin. The DNA was the basis for D and trimming; V, J and clone size are from that table. This sample is represented by 180,000 or so clones; roughly 86% of them were singletons. Together, the top ten hold less than 3.5% of the sample.

Each collaborating institution followed its own protocols to collect whole blood in K2EDTA tubes. Collaborator samples were shipped for TCRbeta analysis as frozen whole blood, isolated PBMCs, or DNA extracted from either sample type. V has 4 bases trimmed and J has 4 bases trimmed; junction bases matching no gene number 15. CDR1 and CDR2 (MGHRA, YSYEKL) derive from the germline V gene. Including the terminal cysteine and phenylalanine, the CDR3 comprises 18 residues. The kept DNA is CDR3 alone, 54 bases in frame from the first base. A note on this clone: This receptor's antigen is unknown. No base quality information exists; no much larger clone differs at one position.

Rearrangement joined TRBV4-1 to TRBJ2-2, with 7 bases matching TRBD1. The sequence was obtained from a man in his 70s with acute or convalescent COVID-19. The sample was peripheral blood. The CDR3 in this case is CASSLEPTGLRITGELFF. The nucleotide sequence is given as TGCGCCAGCAGCCTCGAACCGACAGGGTTGAGGATCACCGGGGAGCTGTTTTTT.